The rows below give T cell receptor beta chains drawn from one sample of a study of beta chain features in type 1 diabetes. Only in-frame clones appear in the TCRdb table, and some are missing; sequencing was by immunoSEQ multiplex PCR. The table has about 650,000 clones, 9.5% to 15% seen once. The sequencing sample was made of naive CD4+ T cells from blood. The receptors originated from a man younger than 45 with type 1 diabetes. Both conserved end residues are part of each CDR3. A D gene is named only where the DNA matches it firmly. Some rows have no size entry. The others give once, few or many, or a class for an expanded clone.

v_gene	j_gene	d_gene	abundance	CDR3nt	CDR3aa
TRBV19	TRBJ1-5	-	-	TGTGCCAGTAGTATAGTTCCCCGCGGGGGCAATCAGCCCCAGCATTTT	CASSIVPRGGNQPQHF
TRBV19	TRBJ2-1	-	few	TGTGCCAGTATGGTTGCCGATGAGCAGTTCTTC	CASMVADEQFF
TRBV6-6	TRBJ2-7	-	-	TGTGCCAGCAGCCCCGGGTCTTACGAGCAGTACTTC	CASSPGSYEQYF
TRBV7-2	TRBJ1-5	-	-	TGTGCCAGCAGCCCCCAGGCAGAAGTTAATCAGCCCCAGCATTTT	CASSPQAEVNQPQHF
TRBV10-3	TRBJ2-3	-	-	TGTGCCATCAGTGTAGGAGAGAGCACAGATACGCAGTATTTT	CAISVGESTDTQYF
TRBV19	TRBJ1-5	-	-	TGTGCCAGTAGCGTACAGGGATCCGGTCAGCCCCAGCATTTT	CASSVQGSGQPQHF
TRBV11-1	TRBJ2-1	-	-	TGTGCCAGCAGCTTCGGTCAGGCGGTGCAGTTCTTC	CASSFGQAVQFF
TRBV4-2	TRBJ2-1	-	few	TGTGCCAGCAGCCAAGAAGGTCCATATGAGCAGTTCTTC	CASSQEGPYEQFF
TRBV19	TRBJ2-7	TRBD1	few	TGTGCCAGTAGTACGACTCGACAGGGGGTGTACGAGCAGTACTTC	CASSTTRQGVYEQYF
TRBV10-3	TRBJ1-4	TRBD1	few	TGTGCCTCAGGGGGACAGGGTAATGAAAAACTGTTTTTT	CASGGQGNEKLFF
TRBV10-3	TRBJ2-7	TRBD1	few	TGTGCCATCAGTGAGTCGATGGACAGGGGGTCCTACGAGCAGTACTTC	CAISESMDRGSYEQYF
TRBV4-3	TRBJ1-1	-	-	TGCGCCAGCAGCCATCCGGGATCTATGATTATCTTT	CASSHPGSMIIF
TRBV30	TRBJ1-4	-	few	TGTGCCTGGGAAGACGGGACATTCGAAAAACTGTTTTTT	CAWEDGTFEKLFF
TRBV7-9	TRBJ2-3	-	few	TGTGCCAGCAGCTTAAGCACAGATACGCAGTATTTT	CASSLSTDTQYF
TRBV7-9	TRBJ2-5	TRBD1	-	TGTGCCAGCAGCCCGCCGGGGGACAGGGGTTGGGAGACCCAGTACTTC	CASSPPGDRGWETQYF
TRBV7-2	TRBJ2-3	-	-	TGTGCCAGCAGCCACGGCGGTCTGACTATCACAGATACGCAGTATTTT	CASSHGGLTITDTQYF
TRBV18	TRBJ2-7	-	few	TGTGCCAGCTCAGCTGTGGGATCCTCCTACGAGCAGTACTTC	CASSAVGSSYEQYF